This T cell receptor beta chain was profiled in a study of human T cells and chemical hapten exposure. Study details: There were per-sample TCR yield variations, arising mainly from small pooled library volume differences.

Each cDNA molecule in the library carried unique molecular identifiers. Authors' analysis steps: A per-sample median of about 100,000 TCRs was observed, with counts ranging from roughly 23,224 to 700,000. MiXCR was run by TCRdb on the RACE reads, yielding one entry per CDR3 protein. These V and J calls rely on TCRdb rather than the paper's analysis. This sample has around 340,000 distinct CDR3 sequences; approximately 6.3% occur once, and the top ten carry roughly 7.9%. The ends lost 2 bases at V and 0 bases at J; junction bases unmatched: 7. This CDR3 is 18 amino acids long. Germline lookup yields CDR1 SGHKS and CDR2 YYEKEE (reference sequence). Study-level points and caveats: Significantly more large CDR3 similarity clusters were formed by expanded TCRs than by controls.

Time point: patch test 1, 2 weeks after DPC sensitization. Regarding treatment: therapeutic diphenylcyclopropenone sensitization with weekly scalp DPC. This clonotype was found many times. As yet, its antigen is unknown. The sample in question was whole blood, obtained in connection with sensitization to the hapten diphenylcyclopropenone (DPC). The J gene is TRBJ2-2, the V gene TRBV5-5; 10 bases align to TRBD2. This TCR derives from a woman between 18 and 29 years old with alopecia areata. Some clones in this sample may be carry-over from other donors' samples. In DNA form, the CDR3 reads TGTGCCAGCAGCTTCAGAGCGGGGGGGAACACGAACACCGGGGAGCTGTTTTTT. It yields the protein CASSFRAGGNTNTGELFF.